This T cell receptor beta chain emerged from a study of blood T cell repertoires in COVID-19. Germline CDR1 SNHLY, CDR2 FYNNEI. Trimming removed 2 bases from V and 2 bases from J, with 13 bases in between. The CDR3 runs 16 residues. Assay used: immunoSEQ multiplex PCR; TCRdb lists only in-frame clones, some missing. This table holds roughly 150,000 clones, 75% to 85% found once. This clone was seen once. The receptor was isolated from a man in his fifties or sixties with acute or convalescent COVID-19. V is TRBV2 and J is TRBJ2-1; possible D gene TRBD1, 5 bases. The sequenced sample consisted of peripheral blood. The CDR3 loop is CASSEQGRNTYNEQFF. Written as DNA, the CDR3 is TGTGCCAGCAGTGAACAGGGAAGGAATACCTACAATGAGCAGTTCTTC. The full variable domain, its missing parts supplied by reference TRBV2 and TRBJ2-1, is EPEVTQTPSHQVTQMGQEVILRCVPISNHLYFYWYRQILGQKVEFLVSFYNNEISEKSEIFDDQFSVERPDGSNFTLKIRSTKLEDSAMYFCASSEQGRNTYNEQFFGPGTRLTVL.